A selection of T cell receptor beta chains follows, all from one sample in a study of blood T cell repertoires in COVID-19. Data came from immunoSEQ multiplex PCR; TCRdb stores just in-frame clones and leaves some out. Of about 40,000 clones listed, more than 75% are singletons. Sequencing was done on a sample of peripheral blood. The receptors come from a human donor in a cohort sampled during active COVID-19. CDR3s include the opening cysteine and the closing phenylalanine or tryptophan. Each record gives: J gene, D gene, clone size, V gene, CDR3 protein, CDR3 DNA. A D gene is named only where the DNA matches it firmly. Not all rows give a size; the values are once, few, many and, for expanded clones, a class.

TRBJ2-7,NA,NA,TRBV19,CASSSGGSFDEQYF,TGTGCCAGTAGTAGCGGGGGCTCCTTCGACGAGCAGTACTTC
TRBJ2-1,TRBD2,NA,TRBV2,CASREGLAGAEQFF,TGTGCCAGCAGGGAAGGACTAGCGGGGGCAGAGCAGTTCTTC
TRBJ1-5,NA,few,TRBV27,CASSGGADQPQHF,TGTGCCAGCAGTGGGGGGGCTGATCAGCCCCAGCATTTT
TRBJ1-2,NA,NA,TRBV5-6,CASSLKGNSMGYTF,TGTGCCAGCAGCCTTAAGGGGAACTCTATGGGCTACACCTTC
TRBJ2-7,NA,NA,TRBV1,CTSSQDREASSTYEQYF,TGCACCAGCAGCCAAGATCGGGAGGCATCCTCAACCTACGAGCAGTACTTC
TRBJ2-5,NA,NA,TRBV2,CASTPDSQETQYF,TGTGCCAGCACCCCCGACAGTCAAGAGACCCAGTACTTC
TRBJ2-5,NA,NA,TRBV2,CASSDFGQSGETQYF,TGTGCCAGCAGTGACTTCGGACAATCCGGAGAGACCCAGTACTTC
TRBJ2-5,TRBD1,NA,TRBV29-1,CSTSGTGGLRETQYF,TGCAGCACCTCCGGGACAGGGGGTTTAAGGGAGACCCAGTACTTC
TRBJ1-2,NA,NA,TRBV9,CASSVDGGEYGYTF,TGTGCCAGCAGCGTAGACGGGGGGGAGTATGGCTACACCTTC
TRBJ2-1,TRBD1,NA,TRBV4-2,CASSQVPGTGGDEQFF,TGTGCCAGCAGCCAAGTCCCCGGGACAGGGGGCGATGAGCAGTTCTTC
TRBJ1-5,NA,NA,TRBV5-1,CASSLGGGDGNQPQHF,TGCGCCAGCAGCTTGGGGGGGGGCGATGGCAATCAGCCCCAGCATTTT
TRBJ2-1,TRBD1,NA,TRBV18,CASSPPGQAYNEQFF,TGTGCCAGCTCACCACCGGGACAGGCGTACAATGAGCAGTTCTTC
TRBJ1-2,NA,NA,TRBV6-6,CASSTVGGYTF,TGTGCCAGCAGTACAGTTGGCGGCTACACCTTC
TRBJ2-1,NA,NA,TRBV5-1,CASSREYNEQFF,TGCGCCAGCAGCCGGGAGTACAATGAGCAGTTCTTC
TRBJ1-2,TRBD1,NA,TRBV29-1,CSVRTRDRVNYGYTF,TGCAGCGTTCGCACCCGGGACAGGGTAAACTATGGCTACACCTTC
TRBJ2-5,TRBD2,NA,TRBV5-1,CATTTSGGVGQETQYF,TGCGCCACTACGACTAGCGGGGGGGTAGGACAAGAGACCCAGTACTTC
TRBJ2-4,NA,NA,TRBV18,CASSPKPGAKNIQYF,TGTGCCAGCTCACCGAAACCCGGGGCCAAAAACATTCAGTACTTC